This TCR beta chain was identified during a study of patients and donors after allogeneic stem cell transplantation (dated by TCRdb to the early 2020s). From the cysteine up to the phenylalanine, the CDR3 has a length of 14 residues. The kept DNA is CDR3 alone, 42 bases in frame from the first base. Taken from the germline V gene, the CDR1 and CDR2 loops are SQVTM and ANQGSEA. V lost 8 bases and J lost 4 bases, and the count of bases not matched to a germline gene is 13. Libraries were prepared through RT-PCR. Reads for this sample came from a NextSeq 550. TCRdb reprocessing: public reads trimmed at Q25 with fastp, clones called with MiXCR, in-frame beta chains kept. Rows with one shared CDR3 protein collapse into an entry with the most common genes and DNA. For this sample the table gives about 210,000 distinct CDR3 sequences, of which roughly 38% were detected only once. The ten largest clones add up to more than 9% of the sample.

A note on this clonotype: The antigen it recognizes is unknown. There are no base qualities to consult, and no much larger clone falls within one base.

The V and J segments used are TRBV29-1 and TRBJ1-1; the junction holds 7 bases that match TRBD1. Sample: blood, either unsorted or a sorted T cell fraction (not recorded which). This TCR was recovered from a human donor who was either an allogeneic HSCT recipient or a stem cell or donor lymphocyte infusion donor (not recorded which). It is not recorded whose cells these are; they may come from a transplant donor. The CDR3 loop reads CSTNRDSVVTEAFF. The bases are TGCAGCACGAACAGGGACAGTGTTGTCACTGAAGCTTTCTTT.